The sequence of this TCR beta chain was determined in a study of cytomegalovirus exposure and HLA in healthy donors. Regarding the study as a whole: Relative to the roughly 690-donor mean, N-insertions were reportedly fewer in an Asian-associated ancestry cluster in a later analysis. Highest at DRB1 and lowest at HLA-C, TCR association rates differed among HLA loci in a later analysis. One variant, a missense change in DCLRE1C, was linked in a later analysis to TCR beta V- and J-gene trimming.

PCR primers comprised 60 Vbeta and 13 Jbeta primers. Sequenced by immunoSEQ multiplex PCR; TCRdb stores in-frame clones only, minus some. The table shows about 130,000 clones, with roughly 74% occurring only once. The donors comprised healthy bone marrow donors. Turning to this clone: Its antigen is not identified.

This CDR3 has 15 amino acids. Germline V gives CDR1 MNHNY, CDR2 SVGAGI (reference sequence). V gave up 8 bases and J gave up 5 bases; unmatched junction bases: 11. The rearrangement uses TRBV6-6 and TRBJ2-3, with 9 bases matching TRBD2. Sequences were obtained from PBMCs. The source is a male donor in good health and CMV-seronegative. CDR3 DNA: TGTGCCAGCGGGATTAGCGGGAGTGCAGGAGATACGCAGTATTTT. It is translated as CASGISGSAGDTQYF.